The clone carrying this T cell receptor beta chain was counted only a few times. The antigen remains undetermined. This sample is part of a study of cytomegalovirus exposure and HLA in healthy donors. Findings and caveats of the study: Sequencing depth across donors, presence/absence analyses assumed, was roughly uniform. The Asian-associated ancestry cluster reportedly had fewer N-insertions than the approximately 630-donor mean in a later analysis. Exclusion as indistinguishable affected some V segments, including TRBV6-2 and TRBV6-3.

The V end lost 5 bases, the J end lost 7 bases, and 11 bases lay between the germline ends. There are 13 residues in the CDR3. CDR1 and CDR2 (germline): LNHDA, SQIVND (reference sequence). Both 60 Vbeta primers and 13 Jbeta primers went into the PCR. TCRdb's copy holds only in-frame clones and misses some; the assay was immunoSEQ multiplex PCR. In the table there are 170,000 or so clones, under 85% of which are singletons. The receptor comes from a woman under 40 in good health and CMV-seronegative. Specimen: PBMCs. The chain links TRBV19 to TRBJ2-2; no clear D gene. This CDR3 is CASSSSLFGELFF. Written as DNA, the CDR3 is TGTGCCAGTAGTTCTAGTCTATTCGGGGAGCTGTTTTTT.